This T cell receptor (beta chain) derives from a study of post-analysis software for immune sequencing data (dated by TCRdb to the mid-2010s). Broadly, across the study: Recorded disease courses included relapsing-remitting, secondary progressive and progressive-relapsing multiple sclerosis, with some patients lacking subtype annotation. The patient repertoires were set against about eleven previously published healthy control repertoires from donors whose ages ranged from roughly 6 to 27 years. A subset of samples was prepared in parallel using single-end sample barcoding, then pooled and co-amplified after Illumina adapter ligation. Broader findings and caveats from the paper: Strong co-clustering of samples prepared in the same batch was shown by direct clustering with F measure, prompting a batch-effect correction. Four to six TRBV segments, including TRBV5-6, TRBV5-1 and TRBV20-1, were significantly more frequent in patients than controls. Compared with controls, multiple sclerosis patients had significantly lower normalized Chao1 diversity, a finding suggesting substantial peripheral T-cell clonal expansion. The control group was slightly older than the multiple sclerosis patient group.

V lost 2 bases and J lost 2 bases, and the count of bases not matched to a germline gene is 5. According to the germline V gene, CDR1 reads MGHRA and CDR2 reads YSYEKL. The CDR3 runs 17 amino acids, cysteine and phenylalanine included. Just the 51-base CDR3 DNA is kept, in frame starting at base 1. Libraries were prepared through PCR. Sequencing was carried out with an Illumina HiSeq 2500. To reduce PCR and sequencing biases, unique molecular identifiers were incorporated into the TCR beta cDNA libraries. Per 1 to 10 million input T cells, approximately 500,000 cDNA molecules were obtained, such that each molecule approximated one T cell. The patient libraries were prepared and sequenced using the same protocol as the earlier healthy control dataset. Samples belonging to the same batch were prepared together, multiplexed and sequenced on a shared HiSeq lane. Under the source paper's analysis protocol: MIGEC was used to process the raw barcoded reads, and molecular identifier groups with only a single read were discarded before consensus assembly and CDR3 extraction. VDJtools was used for post-analysis of the clonotype tables, with diversity normalized by down-sampling every dataset to the smallest sample size. In repertoire overlap clustering, CDR3 amino acid sequences, but not nucleotide sequences, were matched to correct batch-related cross-sample contamination. TCRdb redid the processing of the public reads, applying fastp at Q25 and MiXCR, and retained in-frame beta chains. Rows merge per CDR3 protein into single entries with the most common DNA and genes. What appears here as the V and J calls and clone size reflects TCRdb's work, not the paper's. In all, the sample holds roughly 430,000 distinct CDR3 sequences, and 30% to 45% of those were seen once. The top ten clones comprise approximately 7.1% of the sample.

This clonotype was observed a few times. Its specific antigen is unknown. No base quality values were provided; no much bigger clone lies one nucleotide off. To demonstrate the VDJtools post-analysis software, the study profiled TCR beta repertoires from the peripheral blood of about 13 young patients with multiple sclerosis. The multiple sclerosis patients were children and adolescents between roughly 6 and 16 years of age. The chain is assembled from TRBV4-1 and TRBJ2-1; the junction holds 11 bases that match TRBD2. This TCR was sampled from a girl aged 2 to 10 with multiple sclerosis. Sample: blood. The CDR3 protein is CASSQPRTSGPYNEQFF. The DNA is TGCGCCAGCAGCCAACCCCGGACTAGCGGGCCCTACAATGAGCAGTTCTTC.